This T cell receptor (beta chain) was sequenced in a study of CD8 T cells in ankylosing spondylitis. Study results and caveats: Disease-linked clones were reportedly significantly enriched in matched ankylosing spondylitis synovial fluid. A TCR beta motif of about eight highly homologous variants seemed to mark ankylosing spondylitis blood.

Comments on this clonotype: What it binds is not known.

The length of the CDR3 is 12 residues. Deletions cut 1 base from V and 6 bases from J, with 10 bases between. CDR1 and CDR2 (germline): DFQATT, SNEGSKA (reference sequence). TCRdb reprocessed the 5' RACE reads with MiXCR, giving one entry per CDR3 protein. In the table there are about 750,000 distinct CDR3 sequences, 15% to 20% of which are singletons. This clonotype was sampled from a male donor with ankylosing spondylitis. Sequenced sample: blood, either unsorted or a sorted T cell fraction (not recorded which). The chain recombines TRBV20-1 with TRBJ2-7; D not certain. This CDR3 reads CSARVYTGEQYF. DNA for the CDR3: TGCAGTGCTAGAGTGTACACTGGCGAGCAGTACTTC.